This T cell receptor (beta chain) originates from a study of T cell responses to AZD1222 COVID-19 vaccine. Study conclusions and caveats: The donors showed a predominance of white British ancestry and of females, with possible underestimation of clonal diversity.

The repertoire was sequenced with immunoSEQ multiplex PCR; TCRdb's copy has only in-frame clones and lacks some. This table holds 80,000 to 130,000 clones, 85% to 90% found once. Trimming removed 1 base from V and 1 base from J, with 11 bases in between. Germline V gene lookup returns CDR1 SNHLY and CDR2 FYNNEI. CDR3 length: 16 residues. On this clone itself: Antigen unknown.

V gene TRBV2 combines with J gene TRBJ1-5; the D gene is possibly TRBD1 (6 bases). This receptor was obtained from an adult in good health. Sample: peripheral blood, taken on day 0 of AZD1222 vaccination. CDR3 region: CASSEGRGGSNQPQHF. CDR3 coding DNA: TGTGCCAGCAGTGAAGGGAGGGGGGGGAGCAATCAGCCCCAGCATTTT.